A selection of T cell receptor beta chains follows, all from one sample in a study of cytomegalovirus exposure and HLA in healthy donors. This table comes from immunoSEQ multiplex PCR, and its TCRdb copy is limited to in-frame clones, with some not included. Here the sample spans fewer than 200,000 clones, about four fifths being singletons. Sequenced: PBMCs. The receptor set was obtained from a male donor in good health and CMV-seronegative. Each CDR3 is given with its conserved first and last residue. A D gene is named only where the DNA matches it firmly. Only some rows state a clone size, as once, few, many or a class for expanded clones.

J gene: TRBJ2-3; clone size: few; D gene: TRBD2; V gene: TRBV5-4; CDR3 protein: CASSLAGGGVADTQYF; CDR3 DNA: TGTGCCAGCAGCTTGGCGGGGGGGGGAGTAGCAGATACGCAGTATTTT
J gene: TRBJ1-2; clone size: .; D gene: .; V gene: TRBV7-6; CDR3 protein: CASSLSRTEENYGYTF; CDR3 DNA: TGTGCCAGCAGCTTATCCCGGACGGAGGAAAACTATGGCTACACCTTC
J gene: TRBJ2-5; clone size: once; D gene: TRBD2; V gene: TRBV6-1; CDR3 protein: CASSLESGGETQYF; CDR3 DNA: TGTGCCAGCAGTTTAGAATCGGGAGGAGAGACCCAGTACTTC
J gene: TRBJ1-2; clone size: .; D gene: .; V gene: TRBV5-1; CDR3 protein: CASTSGKGGYTF; CDR3 DNA: TGCGCCAGCACCTCAGGTAAAGGCGGCTACACCTTC
J gene: TRBJ2-3; clone size: .; D gene: TRBD2; V gene: TRBV9; CDR3 protein: CASSVVGGGEDTQYF; CDR3 DNA: TGTGCCAGCAGCGTAGTGGGCGGGGGGGAGGATACGCAGTATTTT
J gene: TRBJ2-3; clone size: .; D gene: TRBD2; V gene: TRBV15; CDR3 protein: CATSREGRAGRTADTQYF; CDR3 DNA: TGTGCCACCAGCAGAGAGGGGAGAGCGGGGCGAACGGCAGATACGCAGTATTTT
J gene: TRBJ2-2; clone size: once; D gene: .; V gene: TRBV7-9; CDR3 protein: CASSSEERTGELFF; CDR3 DNA: TGTGCCAGCAGCTCGGAGGAGCGGACCGGGGAGCTGTTTTTT
J gene: TRBJ1-1; clone size: .; D gene: .; V gene: TRBV29-1; CDR3 protein: CSAFSNTEAFF; CDR3 DNA: TGCAGCGCCTTTTCGAACACTGAAGCTTTCTTT
J gene: TRBJ2-4; clone size: .; D gene: TRBD2; V gene: TRBV27; CDR3 protein: CASSSSGGAKNIQYF; CDR3 DNA: TGTGCCAGCAGTTCCAGCGGGGGAGCCAAAAACATTCAGTACTTC
J gene: TRBJ2-3; clone size: .; D gene: TRBD1; V gene: TRBV4-2; CDR3 protein: CASSQDKGARQYF; CDR3 DNA: TGTGCCAGCAGCCAAGACAAGGGGGCGCGTCAGTATTTT
J gene: TRBJ1-6; clone size: .; D gene: .; V gene: TRBV6-5; CDR3 protein: CASREGSSYNSPLHF; CDR3 DNA: TGTGCCAGCCGGGAAGGGAGCTCCTATAATTCACCCCTCCACTTT
J gene: TRBJ1-5; clone size: .; D gene: .; V gene: TRBV6-5; CDR3 protein: CASRRRDGAQHF; CDR3 DNA: TGTGCCAGCAGACGGAGGGACGGCGCCCAGCATTTT
J gene: TRBJ1-2; clone size: .; D gene: TRBD1; V gene: TRBV6-5; CDR3 protein: CASSYDRVGGYTF; CDR3 DNA: TGTGCCAGCAGTTACGACAGGGTTGGAGGCTACACCTTC
J gene: TRBJ1-5; clone size: .; D gene: .; V gene: TRBV19; CDR3 protein: CASRARGGLSNQPQHF; CDR3 DNA: TGTGCCAGTAGAGCACGGGGAGGACTTAGCAATCAGCCCCAGCATTTT
J gene: TRBJ1-4; clone size: .; D gene: TRBD1; V gene: TRBV9; CDR3 protein: CASSPTSGTGTTNEKLFF; CDR3 DNA: TGTGCCAGCAGCCCAACCTCCGGGACAGGGACAACTAATGAAAAACTGTTTTTT
J gene: TRBJ1-1; clone size: .; D gene: TRBD1; V gene: TRBV9; CDR3 protein: CASSVGTGPTEAFF; CDR3 DNA: TGTGCCAGCAGCGTCGGGACAGGGCCCACTGAAGCTTTCTTT
J gene: TRBJ2-2; clone size: medium-sized; D gene: TRBD2; V gene: TRBV6-1; CDR3 protein: CASSELAGGPGELFF; CDR3 DNA: TGTGCCAGCAGTGAACTAGCGGGAGGGCCCGGGGAGCTGTTTTTT
J gene: TRBJ2-6; clone size: .; D gene: .; V gene: TRBV6-1; CDR3 protein: CASSRGNGANVLTF; CDR3 DNA: TGTGCCAGCAGTCGGGGAAATGGGGCCAACGTCCTGACTTTC
J gene: TRBJ2-2; clone size: many; D gene: TRBD2; V gene: TRBV6-5; CDR3 protein: CASKGGLDSGELFF; CDR3 DNA: TGTGCCAGCAAAGGGGGACTAGATTCCGGGGAGCTGTTTTTT
J gene: TRBJ2-3; clone size: .; D gene: TRBD2; V gene: TRBV6-5; CDR3 protein: CASSWRLAGGTDTQYF; CDR3 DNA: TGTGCCAGCAGTTGGCGACTAGCGGGGGGTACAGATACGCAGTATTTT
J gene: TRBJ1-2; clone size: .; D gene: TRBD1; V gene: TRBV11-1; CDR3 protein: CASSPGQGEGYTF; CDR3 DNA: TGTGCCAGCAGCCCGGGACAGGGAGAGGGCTACACCTTC